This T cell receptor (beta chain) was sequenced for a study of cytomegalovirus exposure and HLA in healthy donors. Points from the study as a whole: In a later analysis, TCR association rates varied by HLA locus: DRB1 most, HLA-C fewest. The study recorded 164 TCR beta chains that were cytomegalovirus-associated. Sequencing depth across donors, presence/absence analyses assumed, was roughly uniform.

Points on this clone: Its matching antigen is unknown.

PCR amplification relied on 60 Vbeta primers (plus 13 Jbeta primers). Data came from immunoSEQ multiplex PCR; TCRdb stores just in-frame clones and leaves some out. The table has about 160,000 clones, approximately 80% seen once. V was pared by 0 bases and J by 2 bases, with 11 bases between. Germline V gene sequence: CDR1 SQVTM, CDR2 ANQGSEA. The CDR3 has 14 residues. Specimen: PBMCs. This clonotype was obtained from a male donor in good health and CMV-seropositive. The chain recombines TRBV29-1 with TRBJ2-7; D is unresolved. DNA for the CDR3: TGCAGCGTTGAAGATAAAACAGTCACCTACGAGCAGTACTTC. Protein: CSVEDKTVTYEQYF.